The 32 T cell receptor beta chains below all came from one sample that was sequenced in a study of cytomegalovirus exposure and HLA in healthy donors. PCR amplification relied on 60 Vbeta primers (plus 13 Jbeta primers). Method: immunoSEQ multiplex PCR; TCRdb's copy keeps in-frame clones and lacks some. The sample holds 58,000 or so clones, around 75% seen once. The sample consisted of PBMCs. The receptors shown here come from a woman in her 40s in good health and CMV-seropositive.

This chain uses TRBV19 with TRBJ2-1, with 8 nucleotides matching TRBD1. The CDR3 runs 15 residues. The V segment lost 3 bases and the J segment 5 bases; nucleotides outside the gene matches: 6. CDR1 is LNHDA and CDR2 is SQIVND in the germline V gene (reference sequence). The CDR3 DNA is TGTGCCAGTAGTATGTACAGGGGGACCGACAATGAGCAGTTCTTC. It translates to CASSMYRGTDNEQFF.

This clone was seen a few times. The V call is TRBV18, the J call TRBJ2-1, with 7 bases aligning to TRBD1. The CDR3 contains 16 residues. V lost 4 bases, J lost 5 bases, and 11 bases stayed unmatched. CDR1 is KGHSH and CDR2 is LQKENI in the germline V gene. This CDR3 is CASSLTQGQHHNEQFF. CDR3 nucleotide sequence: TGTGCCAGCTCACTCACGCAGGGACAGCACCACAATGAGCAGTTCTTC. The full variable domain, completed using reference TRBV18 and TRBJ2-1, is NAGVMQNPRHLVRRRGQEARLRCSPMKGHSHVYWYRQLPEEGLKFMVYLQKENIIDESGMPKERFSAEFPKEGPSILRIQQVVRGDSAAYFCASSLTQGQHHNEQFFGPGTRLTVL.

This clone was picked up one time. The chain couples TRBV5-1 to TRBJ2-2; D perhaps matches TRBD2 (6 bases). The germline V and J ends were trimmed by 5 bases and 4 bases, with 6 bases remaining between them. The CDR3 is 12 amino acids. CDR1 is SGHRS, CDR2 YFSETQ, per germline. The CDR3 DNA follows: TGCGCCAGCAGGGAGGGCACCGGGGAGCTGTTTTTT. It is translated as CASREGTGELFF.

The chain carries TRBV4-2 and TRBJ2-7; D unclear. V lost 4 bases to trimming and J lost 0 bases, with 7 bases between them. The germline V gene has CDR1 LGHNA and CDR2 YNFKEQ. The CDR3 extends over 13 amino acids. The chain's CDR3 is CASSPPGSYEQYF. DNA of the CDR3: TGTGCCAGCAGCCCTCCCGGCTCCTACGAGCAGTACTTC.

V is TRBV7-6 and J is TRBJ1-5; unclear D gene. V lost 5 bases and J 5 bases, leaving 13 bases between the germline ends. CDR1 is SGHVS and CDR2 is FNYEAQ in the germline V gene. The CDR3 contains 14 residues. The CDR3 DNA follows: TGTGCCAGCAGCAGCCGACACCGTCATCAGCCCCAGCATTTT. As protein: CASSSRHRHQPQHF. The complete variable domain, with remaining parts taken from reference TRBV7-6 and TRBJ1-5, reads GAGVSQSPRYKVTKRGQDVALRCDPISGHVSLYWYRQALGQGPEFLTYFNYEAQQDKSGLPNDRFSAERPEGSISTLTIQRTEQRDSAMYRCASSSRHRHQPQHFGDGTRLSIL.

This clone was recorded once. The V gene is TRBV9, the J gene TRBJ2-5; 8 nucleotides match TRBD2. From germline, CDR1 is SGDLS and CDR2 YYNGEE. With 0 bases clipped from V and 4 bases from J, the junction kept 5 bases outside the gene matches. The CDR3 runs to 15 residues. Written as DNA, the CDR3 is TGTGCCAGCAGCGTAGGGAGCGGGGGCGGAGAGACCCAGTACTTC. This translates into CASSVGSGGGETQYF.

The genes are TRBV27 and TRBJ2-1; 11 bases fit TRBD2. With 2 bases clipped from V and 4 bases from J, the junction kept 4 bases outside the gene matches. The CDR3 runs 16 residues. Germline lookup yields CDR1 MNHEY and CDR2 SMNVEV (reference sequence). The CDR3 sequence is CASSLLAGGNYNEQFF. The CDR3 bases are TGTGCCAGCAGTTTACTAGCGGGGGGCAATTACAATGAGCAGTTCTTC.

The CDR3 DNA is TGCGCCAGCAGTGCTACCACCTCGGGTGATACGCAGTATTTT. It encodes CASSATTSGDTQYF. This sequence joins TRBV10-2 and TRBJ2-3, with D uncertain. Trimming removed 4 bases from V and 6 bases from J, with 14 bases in between. Per germline, CDR1 WSHSY and CDR2 SAAADI. The CDR3 loop spans 14 amino acids.

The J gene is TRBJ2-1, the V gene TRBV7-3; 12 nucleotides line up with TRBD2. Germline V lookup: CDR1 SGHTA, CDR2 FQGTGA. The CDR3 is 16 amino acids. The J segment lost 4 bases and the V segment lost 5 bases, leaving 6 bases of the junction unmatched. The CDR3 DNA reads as TGTGCCAGCAGCCCTCTAGCGGGGGGGCAGTACAATGAGCAGTTCTTC. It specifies CASSPLAGGQYNEQFF.

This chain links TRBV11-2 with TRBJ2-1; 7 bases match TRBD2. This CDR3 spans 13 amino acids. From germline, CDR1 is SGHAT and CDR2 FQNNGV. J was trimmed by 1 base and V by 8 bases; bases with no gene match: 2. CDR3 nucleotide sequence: TGTGCCAGCGGGAGGGGTTCCTACAATGAGCAGTTCTTC. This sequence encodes CASGRGSYNEQFF.

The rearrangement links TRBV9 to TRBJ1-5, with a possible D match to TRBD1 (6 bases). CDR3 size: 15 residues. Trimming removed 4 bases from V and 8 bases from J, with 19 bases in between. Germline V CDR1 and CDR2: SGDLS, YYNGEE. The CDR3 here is CASSPFGGAVEPQHF. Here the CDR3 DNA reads TGTGCCAGCAGCCCATTTGGGGGGGCGGTTGAGCCCCAGCATTTT.

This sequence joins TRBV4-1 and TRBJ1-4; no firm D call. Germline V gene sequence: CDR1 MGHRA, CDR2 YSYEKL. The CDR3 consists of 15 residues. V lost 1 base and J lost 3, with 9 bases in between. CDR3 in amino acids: CASSQGSGANEKLFF. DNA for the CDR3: TGCGCCAGCAGCCAAGGGTCGGGAGCTAATGAAAAACTGTTTTTT.

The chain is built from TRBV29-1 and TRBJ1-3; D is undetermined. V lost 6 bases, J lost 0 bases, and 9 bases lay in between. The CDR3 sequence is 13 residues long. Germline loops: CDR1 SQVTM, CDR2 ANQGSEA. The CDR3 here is CSVEESSGNTIYF. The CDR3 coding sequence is TGCAGCGTCGAGGAAAGCTCTGGAAACACCATATATTTT.

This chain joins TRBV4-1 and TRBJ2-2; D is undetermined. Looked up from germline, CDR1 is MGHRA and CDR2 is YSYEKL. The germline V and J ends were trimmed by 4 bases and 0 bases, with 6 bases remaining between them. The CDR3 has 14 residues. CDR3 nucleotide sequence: TGCGCCAGCAGCCTAAGCACGAACACCGGGGAGCTGTTTTTT. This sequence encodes CASSLSTNTGELFF.

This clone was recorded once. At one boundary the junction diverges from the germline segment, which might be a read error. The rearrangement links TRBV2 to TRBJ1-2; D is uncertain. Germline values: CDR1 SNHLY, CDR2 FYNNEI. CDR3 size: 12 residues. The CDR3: CASREGGNGYTF. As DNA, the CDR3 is TGTGCCAGCAGGGAAGGAGGGAATGGCTACACCTTC.

CDR3 loop: CASSGGGFNGYTF. CDR3 coding DNA: TGCGCCAGCAGTGGGGGGGGCTTTAATGGCTACACCTTC. The chain couples TRBV10-1 to TRBJ1-2; TRBD1 might be the D (6 bases). Germline-derived CDR1 and CDR2 are WNHNN and SYGVQD (reference sequence). Trimming left V 4 bases short and J 6 bases short, with 12 bases between. The CDR3 has 13 residues.

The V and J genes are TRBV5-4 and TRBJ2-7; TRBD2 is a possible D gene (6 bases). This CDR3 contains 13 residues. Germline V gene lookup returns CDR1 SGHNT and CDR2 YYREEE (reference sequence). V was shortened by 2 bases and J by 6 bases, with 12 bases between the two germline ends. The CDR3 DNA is TGTGCCAGCAGCTTTTCCCGGGGGATCGAGCAGTACTTC. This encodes CASSFSRGIEQYF.

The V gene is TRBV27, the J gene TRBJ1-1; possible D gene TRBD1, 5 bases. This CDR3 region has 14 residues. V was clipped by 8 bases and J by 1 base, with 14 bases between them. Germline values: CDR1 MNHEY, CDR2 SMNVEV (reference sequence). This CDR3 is CASSSTVRNTEAFF. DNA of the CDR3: TGTGCCAGCTCCTCGACAGTCAGGAACACTGAAGCTTTCTTT.

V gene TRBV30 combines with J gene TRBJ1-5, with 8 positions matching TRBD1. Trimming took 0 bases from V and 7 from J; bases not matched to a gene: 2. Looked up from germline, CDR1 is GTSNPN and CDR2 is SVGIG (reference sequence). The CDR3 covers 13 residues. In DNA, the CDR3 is TGTGCCTGGAGTGTAAGGGACAGGCAGCCCCAGCATTTT. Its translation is CAWSVRDRQPQHF. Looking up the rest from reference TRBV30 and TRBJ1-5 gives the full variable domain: SQTIHQWPATLVQPVGSPLSLECTVEGTSNPNLYWYRQAAGRGLQLLFYSVGIGQISSEVPQNLSASRPQDRQFILSSKKLLLSDSGFYLCAWSVRDRQPQHFGDGTRLSIL.

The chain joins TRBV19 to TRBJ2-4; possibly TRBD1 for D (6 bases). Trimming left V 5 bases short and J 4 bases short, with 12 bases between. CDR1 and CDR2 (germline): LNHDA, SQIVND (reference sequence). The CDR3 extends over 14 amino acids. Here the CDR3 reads CASSAQTGKNIQYF. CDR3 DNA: TGTGCCAGTAGTGCCCAGACAGGAAAAAACATTCAGTACTTC.

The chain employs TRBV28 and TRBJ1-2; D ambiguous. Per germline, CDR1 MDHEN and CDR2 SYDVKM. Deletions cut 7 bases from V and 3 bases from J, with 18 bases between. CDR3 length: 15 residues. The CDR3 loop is CASNRPRFGDYGYTF. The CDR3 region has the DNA TGTGCCAGCAACCGGCCGAGGTTCGGAGACTATGGCTACACCTTC.

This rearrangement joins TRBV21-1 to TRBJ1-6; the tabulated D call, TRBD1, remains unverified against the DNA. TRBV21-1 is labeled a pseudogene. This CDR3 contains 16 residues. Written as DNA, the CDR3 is TGTGCCAGCAGCCAACAGGGAAAGTTCTATAATTCACCCCTCCACTTT. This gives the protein CASSQQGKFYNSPLHF.

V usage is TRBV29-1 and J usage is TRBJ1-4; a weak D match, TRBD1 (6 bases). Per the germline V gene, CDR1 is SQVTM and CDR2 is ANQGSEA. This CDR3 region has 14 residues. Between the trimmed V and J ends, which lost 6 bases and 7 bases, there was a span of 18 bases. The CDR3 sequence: CSVTSQGRPEKLFF. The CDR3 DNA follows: TGCAGCGTCACCTCACAGGGCCGGCCTGAAAAACTGTTTTTT.

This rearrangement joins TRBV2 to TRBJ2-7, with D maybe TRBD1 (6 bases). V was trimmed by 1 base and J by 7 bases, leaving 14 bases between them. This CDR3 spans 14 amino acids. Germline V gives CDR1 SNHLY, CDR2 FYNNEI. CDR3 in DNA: TGTGCCAGCAGTGAAGGGGGGCAGGGTTGGGAGCAGTACTTC. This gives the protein CASSEGGQGWEQYF.

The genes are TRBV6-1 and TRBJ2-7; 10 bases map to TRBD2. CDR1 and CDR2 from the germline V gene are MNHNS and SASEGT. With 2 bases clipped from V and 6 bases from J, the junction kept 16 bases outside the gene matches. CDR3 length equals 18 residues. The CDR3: CASSEFLSSGGPGGEQYF. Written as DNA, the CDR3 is TGTGCCAGCAGTGAATTTCTCTCTAGCGGGGGCCCGGGGGGCGAGCAGTACTTC.

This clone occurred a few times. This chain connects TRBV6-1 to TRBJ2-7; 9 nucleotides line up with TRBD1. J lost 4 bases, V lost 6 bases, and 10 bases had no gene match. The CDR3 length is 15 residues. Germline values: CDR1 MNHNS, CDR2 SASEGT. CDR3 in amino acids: CASRTWTGVRYEQYF. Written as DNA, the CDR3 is TGTGCCAGCAGGACTTGGACAGGGGTTCGATACGAGCAGTACTTC.

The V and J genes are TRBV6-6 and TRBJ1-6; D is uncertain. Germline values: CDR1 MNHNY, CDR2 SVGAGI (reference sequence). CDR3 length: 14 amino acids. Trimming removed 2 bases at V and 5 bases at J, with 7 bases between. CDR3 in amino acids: CASSYAGDNSPLHF. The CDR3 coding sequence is TGTGCCAGCAGTTACGCGGGAGATAATTCACCCCTCCACTTT.

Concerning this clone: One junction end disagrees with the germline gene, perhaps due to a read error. The CDR3: CSSSSGVETQYF. The CDR3 bases are TGTTCCAGCTCGTCAGGGGTAGAGACCCAGTACTTC. The chain combines TRBV7-9 with TRBJ2-5, with D possibly TRBD1 on 6 matching bases. This CDR3 contains 12 residues. Germline lookup yields CDR1 SEHNR and CDR2 FQNEAQ (reference sequence).

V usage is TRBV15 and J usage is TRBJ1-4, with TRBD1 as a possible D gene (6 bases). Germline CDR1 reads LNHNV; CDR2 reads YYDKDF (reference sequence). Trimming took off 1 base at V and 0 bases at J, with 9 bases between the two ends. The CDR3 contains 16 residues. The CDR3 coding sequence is TGTGCCACCAGCAGAGCAGGGACAACAACTAATGAAAAACTGTTTTTT. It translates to CATSRAGTTTNEKLFF.

The CDR3 here is CAWSVGAPDEQYF. In nucleotides, the CDR3 is TGTGCCTGGAGTGTAGGGGCCCCCGACGAGCAGTACTTC. The chain joins TRBV30 to TRBJ2-7; TRBD1 might be the D (5 bases). The germline V gene encodes CDR1 GTSNPN and CDR2 SVGIG (reference sequence). The CDR3 is 13 residues long. V was pared by 0 bases and J by 5 bases, with 11 bases between. The variable domain in full, with the rest retrieved from reference TRBV30 and TRBJ2-7, is SQTIHQWPATLVQPVGSPLSLECTVEGTSNPNLYWYRQAAGRGLQLLFYSVGIGQISSEVPQNLSASRPQDRQFILSSKKLLLSDSGFYLCAWSVGAPDEQYFGPGTRLTVT.

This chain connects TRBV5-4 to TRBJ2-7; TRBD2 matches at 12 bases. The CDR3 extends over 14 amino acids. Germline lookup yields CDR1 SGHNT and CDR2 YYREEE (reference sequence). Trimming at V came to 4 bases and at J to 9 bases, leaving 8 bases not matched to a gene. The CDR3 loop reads CASSETSGGPLQYF. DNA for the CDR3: TGTGCCAGCAGCGAAACTAGCGGGGGGCCCCTGCAGTACTTC.

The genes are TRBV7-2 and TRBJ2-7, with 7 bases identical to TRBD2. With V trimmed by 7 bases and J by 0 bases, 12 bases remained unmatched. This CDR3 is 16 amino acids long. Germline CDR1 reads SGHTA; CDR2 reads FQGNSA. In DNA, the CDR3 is TGTGCCAGCACCAACCGGGGCGGGGGTACCTCCTACGAGCAGTACTTC. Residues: CASTNRGGGTSYEQYF.